This T cell receptor beta chain was captured in a study of Graves' ophthalmopathy and Graves' hyperthyroidism (dated by TCRdb to the late 2010s). A note on the overall study: Peripheral blood was collected before any treatment was given, at the time of initial diagnosis. The study used TCR beta repertoire signatures to distinguish Graves' ophthalmopathy from Graves' hyperthyroidism and to predict progression to ophthalmopathy. In total, some 140 blood samples were TCR-sequenced: 43 ophthalmopathy, some 75 hyperthyroidism and some 17 hyperthyroidism-to-ophthalmopathy patients. To explore V-J signatures that distinguish ophthalmopathy from hyperthyroidism, a discovery set of 100 patients was enrolled, made up of under 50 with ophthalmopathy and roughly 57 with stable hyperthyroidism. The independent validation cohort included under 20 hyperthyroidism patients plus 17 patients who later progressed from hyperthyroidism to ophthalmopathy. In over 5 hyperthyroidism patients, the T-cell repertoire of thyroid tissue was compared with the T-cell repertoire of blood. Once sampling was done, hyperthyroidism patients were given methimazole at a starting dose of 30 mg daily, while ophthalmopathy patients were given high-dose intravenous methylprednisolone. General conclusions and limits of the study: In validation, the model predicted ophthalmopathy progression with over 60% sensitivity and about 73% specificity; some twelve predicted patients were CT-confirmed with GO in a median of approximately 6.5 months. Ophthalmopathy was separated from stable hyperthyroidism by the 13-signature model with 87.88% sensitivity and about 83% specificity in cross-validation and with 80%/75% in the test set. Among expanded thyroid clonotypes with frequency above 0.001, most also showed up in blood, which suggests that blood repertoires may reflect the thyroid immune response. No statistical method was used to set the sample size in advance, and the investigators knew which group each participant was assigned to.

For repertoire sequencing, the TCR beta CDR3 regions were amplified from RNA transcripts. The first round of RT-PCR was done with HTBI primers and the Qiagen OneStep RT-PCR kit, and was followed by a second round of multiplex PCR, then size selection and purification. Libraries were sequenced on an Illumina HiSeq2000 using paired-end 100 bp reads. The study's processing was this. SOAPnuke was used for read processing, and reads with adapters, uncalled bases, a mean Phred below 15, or no exact constant-primer or identifier match were discarded. COPE v1.2.5 was used to merge high-quality paired reads. Clonotypes were defined as unique nucleotide sequences and were aligned to IMGT TRB V, D and J references using MiTCR v1.1. The analysis was limited to V-J combinations with a frequency above 0.0001, which together covered about 99% of repertoires. A TCR clonal expansion and chaos score per V-J combination was defined as the ratio of F50 clonal expansion to chaos observed in the TCRdist matrix. Features were reduced by Welch's t-statistics and random forest to around 13 V-J combinations, which fed a naive Bayes classifier. The Morisita-Horn index was used to measure how similar the thyroid and blood repertoires were. The public reads were run again by TCRdb, first through fastp at Q25 and then through MiXCR, and only productive beta chains were kept. Entries that share a CDR3 protein sequence are merged under the most common genes and DNA. The V and J calls shown here were made by TCRdb, not taken from the authors' results. Within this sample are roughly 400,000 distinct CDR3 sequences, with about 15% of them counted one time only. Of the sample, 2.4% falls within the top ten clones.

Hyperthyroidism was considered stable if no progression to ophthalmopathy occurred within 18 months of follow-up. Patients with hyperthyroidism were aged 18 to 65 years, had been newly diagnosed, and had a disease duration of less than 2 months. Anyone with other autoimmune diseases, uncontrolled infections, pregnancy or lactation was excluded from the study. Diagnosis relied on clinical symptoms, serum thyroxine, TRAb, thyroid ultrasound and orbital computed tomography. Ficoll-Paque density gradient centrifugation was used to isolate PBMCs from around 10 ml of fresh peripheral blood. Total RNA was extracted with Trizol reagent and quality-checked on an Agilent 2100 Bioanalyzer. In the case of this clonotype: This clone's antigen is unknown. No much larger clone is present one base from it, and per-base qualities are unavailable.

CDR1 and CDR2 are drawn from the germline V gene: SGHAT, FQNNGV. The CDR3, from cysteine to phenylalanine, totals 17 residues. This entry keeps only the CDR3 DNA: 51 bases, framed from base 1. A distance of 19 bases separates the germline ends of V and J, which lose 0 bases and 4 bases respectively. The receptor was derived from an adult woman with stable Graves' hyperthyroidism. The sequenced sample consisted of peripheral blood. The chain employs TRBV11-2 and TRBJ2-7; tentative D gene TRBD2, with 6 bases matching. The encoded CDR3 is CASSLDPGSTGVYEQYF. The DNA sequence is given as TGTGCCAGCAGCTTAGATCCTGGGTCGACGGGAGTTTACGAGCAGTACTTC.